This paragraph covers one T cell receptor beta chain sequence. What it binds is unknown. The data belong to a study of vaccination effects on CD4 cells after COVID-19. ViraFEST expansion of antigen-specific CD4+ T cells with viral peptide pools preceded sequencing. Culturing for nine to ten days preceded CD4+ T cell isolation. Every participant took two doses of the BNT162b2 or mRNA-1273 vaccine. CDR3 size: 14 residues. Germline CDR1 reads SGHRS; CDR2 reads YFSETQ. The V gene lost 4 bases and the J gene lost 6 bases, with 13 bases spanning the gap. Assay: immunoSEQ multiplex PCR; the TCRdb copy retains only in-frame clones and omits some. This table holds under 80,000 clones, roughly 80% found once.

This specimen was CD4+ T cells from PBMCs cultured with HCoV-OC43 spike peptides, taken after COVID-19 vaccination. Subset: HCoV-OC43 spike overlapping peptide pool stimulation. The rearrangement uses TRBV5-1 and TRBJ1-4, with D perhaps TRBD1 (5 bases). The sequence came from a human donor who received a COVID-19 vaccine. The CDR3 here is CASSADSTDEKLFF. The DNA for the CDR3 is TGCGCCAGCAGCGCCGACAGTACTGATGAAAAACTGTTTTTT. Full variable domain (missing parts from reference TRBV5-1 and TRBJ1-4): KAGVTQTPRYLIKTRGQQVTLSCSPISGHRSVSWYQQTPGQGLQFLFEYFSETQRNKGNFPGRFSGRQFSNSRSEMNVSTLELGDSALYLCASSADSTDEKLFFGSGTQLSVL.